The 6 T cell receptor beta chains below come from one sample, sequenced in a study of T cell responses to AZD1222 COVID-19 vaccine. Generated by immunoSEQ multiplex PCR, the TCRdb table keeps only in-frame clones and is missing some. In the table there are about 160,000 clones, about 91% of which are singletons. The sequencing used peripheral blood, collected on day 0 of MenACWY control vaccination. Receptor source: an adult in good health.

V usage is TRBV4-1 and J usage is TRBJ1-1, with 9 bases lining up with TRBD1. V shed 8 bases and J 1 base; nucleotides not matched to a gene: 17. Germline-derived CDR1 and CDR2 are MGHRA and YSYEKL. The length of the CDR3 is 18 residues. The CDR3 DNA reads TGCGCCAGCGTCCACGGGACAGGGCCTCAGCGGGAGAACACTGAAGCTTTCTTT. Translating it yields CASVHGTGPQRENTEAFF.

This chain uses TRBV18 with TRBJ2-3; D is ambiguous. Germline CDR1 and CDR2: KGHSH and LQKENI. There are 12 residues in the CDR3. V dropped 2 bases and J dropped 7 bases, with 7 bases sitting between them. CDR3 loop: CASSPIENTQYF. The DNA for the CDR3 is TGTGCCAGCTCACCAATAGAAAATACGCAGTATTTT.

This clone was seen a single time. The chain recombines TRBV29-1 with TRBJ1-1; unclear D gene. The germline CDR1 and CDR2 sequences are SQVTM and ANQGSEA. The CDR3 totals 14 residues. V was shortened by 7 bases and J by 5 bases, with 20 bases between the two germline ends. The CDR3 spells CSAKGFEAGTEAFF. The CDR3 DNA sequence: TGCAGCGCCAAGGGTTTCGAAGCCGGGACTGAAGCTTTCTTT.

This clone occurred once. The chain couples TRBV19 to TRBJ1-6, with 7 bases identical to TRBD1. The CDR3 is made up of 16 amino acids. Germline CDR1 and CDR2: LNHDA and SQIVND (reference sequence). V lost 3 bases and J lost 7; bases outside the gene matches: 9. The CDR3 bases are TGTGCCAGTAGTATGGACCGGGACAGCGACAATTCACCCCTCCACTTT. Its protein is CASSMDRDSDNSPLHF.

V is TRBV7-2 and J is TRBJ2-7; 7 bases agree with TRBD2. The CDR3 consists of 14 residues. CDR1 and CDR2 (germline): SGHTA, FQGNSA. V lost 6 bases and J lost 0; bases outside the gene matches: 5. CDR3 bases: TGTGCCAGCAGGCTGAGGGAGGGCTCCTACGAGCAGTACTTC. Its translation: CASRLREGSYEQYF.

The CDR3 region is CASSQAGLGYTF. CDR3 DNA sequence: TGTGCCAGCAGCCAAGCCGGGCTTGGCTACACCTTC. The chain has TRBV14 and TRBJ1-2; D gene ambiguous. The V end lost 1 base, the J end lost 7 bases, and 7 bases lay between the germline ends. This CDR3 spans 12 amino acids. Germline V gene sequence: CDR1 SGHDN, CDR2 FVKESK.